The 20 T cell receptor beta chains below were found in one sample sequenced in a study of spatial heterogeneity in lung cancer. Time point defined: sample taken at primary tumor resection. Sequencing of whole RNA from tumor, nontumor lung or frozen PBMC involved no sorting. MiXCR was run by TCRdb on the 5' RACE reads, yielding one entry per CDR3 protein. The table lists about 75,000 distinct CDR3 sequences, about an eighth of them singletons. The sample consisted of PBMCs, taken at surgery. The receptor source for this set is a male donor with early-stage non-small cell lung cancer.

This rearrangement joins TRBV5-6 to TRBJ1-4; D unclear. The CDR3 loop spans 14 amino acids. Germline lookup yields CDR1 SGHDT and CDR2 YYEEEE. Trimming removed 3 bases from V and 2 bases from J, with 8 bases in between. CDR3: CASSWGATNEKLFF. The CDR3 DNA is TGTGCCAGCAGCTGGGGAGCCACTAATGAAAAACTGTTTTTT.

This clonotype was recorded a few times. The CDR3, as DNA: TGTGCCAGCAGCTCAGGACATGGGGCCAACGTCCTGACTTTC. It encodes CASSSGHGANVLTF. The chain employs TRBV7-9 and TRBJ2-6; a weak D match, TRBD1 (5 bases). V was clipped by 4 bases and J by 3 bases, with 7 bases between them. Germline loops: CDR1 SEHNR, CDR2 FQNEAQ (reference sequence). This CDR3 contains 14 residues.

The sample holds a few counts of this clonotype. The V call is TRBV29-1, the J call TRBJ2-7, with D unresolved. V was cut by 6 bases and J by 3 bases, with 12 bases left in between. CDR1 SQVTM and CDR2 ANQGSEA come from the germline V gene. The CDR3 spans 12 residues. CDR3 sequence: CSVQNSHYEQYF. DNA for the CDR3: TGCAGCGTCCAGAATAGTCACTACGAGCAGTACTTC.

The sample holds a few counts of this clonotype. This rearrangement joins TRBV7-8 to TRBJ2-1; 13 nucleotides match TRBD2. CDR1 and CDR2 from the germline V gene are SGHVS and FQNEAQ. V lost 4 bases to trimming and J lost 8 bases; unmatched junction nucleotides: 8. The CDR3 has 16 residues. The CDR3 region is CASSSRLAGGSHEQFF. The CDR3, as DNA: TGTGCCAGCAGCTCCCGACTAGCGGGAGGAAGCCATGAGCAGTTCTTC.

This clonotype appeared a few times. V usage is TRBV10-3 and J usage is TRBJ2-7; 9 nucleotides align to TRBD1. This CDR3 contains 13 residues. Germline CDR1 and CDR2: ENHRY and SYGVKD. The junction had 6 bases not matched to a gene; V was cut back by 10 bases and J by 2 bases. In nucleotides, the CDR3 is TGTGCCACTCGGACAGGGGAAGCCTACGAGCAGTACTTC. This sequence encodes CATRTGEAYEQYF.

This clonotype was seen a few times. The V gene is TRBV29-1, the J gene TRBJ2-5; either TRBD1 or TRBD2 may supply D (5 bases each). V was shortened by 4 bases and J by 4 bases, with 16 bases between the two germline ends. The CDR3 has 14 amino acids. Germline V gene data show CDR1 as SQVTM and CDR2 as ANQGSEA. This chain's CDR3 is CSVAGTPAPETQYF. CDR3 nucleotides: TGCAGCGTTGCGGGGACCCCGGCGCCAGAGACCCAGTACTTC. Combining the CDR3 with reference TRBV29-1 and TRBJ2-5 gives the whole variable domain SAVISQKPSRDICQRGTSLTIQCQVDSQVTMMFWYRQQPGQSLTLIATANQGSEATYESGFVIDKFPISRPNLTFSTLTVSNMSPEDSSIYLCSVAGTPAPETQYFGPGTRLLVL.

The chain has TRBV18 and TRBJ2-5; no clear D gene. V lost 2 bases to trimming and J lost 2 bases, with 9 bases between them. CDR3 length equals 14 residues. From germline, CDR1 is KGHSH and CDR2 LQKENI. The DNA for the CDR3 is TGTGCCAGCTCACCATTGACTGAACAAGAGACCCAGTACTTC. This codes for CASSPLTEQETQYF.

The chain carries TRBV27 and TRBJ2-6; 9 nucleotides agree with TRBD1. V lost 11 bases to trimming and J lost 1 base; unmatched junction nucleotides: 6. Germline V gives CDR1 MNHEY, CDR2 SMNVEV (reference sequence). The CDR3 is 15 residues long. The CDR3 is CASGDRVSGANVLTF. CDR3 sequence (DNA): TGTGCCTCCGGGGACAGGGTTTCTGGGGCCAACGTCCTGACTTTC.

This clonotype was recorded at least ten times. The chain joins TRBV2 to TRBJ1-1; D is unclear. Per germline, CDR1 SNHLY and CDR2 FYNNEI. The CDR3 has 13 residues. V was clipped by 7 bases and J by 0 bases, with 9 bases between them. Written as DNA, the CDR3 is TGTGCCAGCAAACAGCAGATGAACACTGAAGCTTTCTTT. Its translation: CASKQQMNTEAFF.

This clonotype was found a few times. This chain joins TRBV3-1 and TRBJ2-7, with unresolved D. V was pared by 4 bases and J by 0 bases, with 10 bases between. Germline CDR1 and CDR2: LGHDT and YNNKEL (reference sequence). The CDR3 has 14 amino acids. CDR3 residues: CASSPDGLSYEQYF. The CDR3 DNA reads TGTGCCAGCAGCCCGGACGGCCTCTCCTACGAGCAGTACTTC.

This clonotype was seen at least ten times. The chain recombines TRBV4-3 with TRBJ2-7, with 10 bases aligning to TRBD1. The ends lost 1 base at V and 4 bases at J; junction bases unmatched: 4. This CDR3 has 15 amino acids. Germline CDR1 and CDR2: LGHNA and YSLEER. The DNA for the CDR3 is TGCGCCAGCAGCCAAGCCCTGGGACAGGGGTACGAGCAGTACTTC. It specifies CASSQALGQGYEQYF.

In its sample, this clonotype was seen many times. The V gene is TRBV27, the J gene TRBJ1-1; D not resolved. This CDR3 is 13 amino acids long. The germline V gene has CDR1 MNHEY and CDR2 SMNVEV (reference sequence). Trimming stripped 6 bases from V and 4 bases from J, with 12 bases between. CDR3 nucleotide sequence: TGTGCCAGCAGCTTGATGGCCGGCACTGAAGCTTTCTTT. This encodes CASSLMAGTEAFF.

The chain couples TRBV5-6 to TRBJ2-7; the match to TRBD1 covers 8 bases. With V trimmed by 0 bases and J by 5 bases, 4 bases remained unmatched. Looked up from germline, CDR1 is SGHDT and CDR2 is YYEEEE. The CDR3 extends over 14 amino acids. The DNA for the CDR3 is TGTGCCAGCAGCTTGGGGACAGGGAACCACGAGCAGTACTTC. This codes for CASSLGTGNHEQYF. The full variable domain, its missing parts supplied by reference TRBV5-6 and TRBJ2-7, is DAGVTQSPTHLIKTRGQQVTLRCSPKSGHDTVSWYQQALGQGPQFIFQYYEEEERQRGNFPDRFSGHQFPNYSSELNVNALLLGDSALYLCASSLGTGNHEQYFGPGTRLTVT.

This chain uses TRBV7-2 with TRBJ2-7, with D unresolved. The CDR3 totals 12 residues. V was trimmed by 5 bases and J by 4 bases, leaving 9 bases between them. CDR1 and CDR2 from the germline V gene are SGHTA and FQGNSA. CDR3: CASSNYPYEQYF. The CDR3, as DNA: TGTGCCAGCAGCAACTACCCATACGAGCAGTACTTC.

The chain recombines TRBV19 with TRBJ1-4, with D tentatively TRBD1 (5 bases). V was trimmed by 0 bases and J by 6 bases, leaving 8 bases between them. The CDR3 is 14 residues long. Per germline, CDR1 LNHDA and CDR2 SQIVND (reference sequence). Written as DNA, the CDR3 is TGTGCCAGTAGTATAGAGGGGGTTTATGAAAAACTGTTTTTT. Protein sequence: CASSIEGVYEKLFF.

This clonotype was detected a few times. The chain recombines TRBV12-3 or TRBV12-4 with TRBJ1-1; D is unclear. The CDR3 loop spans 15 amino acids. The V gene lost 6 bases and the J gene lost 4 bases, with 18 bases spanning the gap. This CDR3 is CASRSPSGKSTEAFF. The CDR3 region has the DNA TGTGCCAGCAGATCCCCGAGTGGGAAGAGCACTGAAGCTTTCTTT.

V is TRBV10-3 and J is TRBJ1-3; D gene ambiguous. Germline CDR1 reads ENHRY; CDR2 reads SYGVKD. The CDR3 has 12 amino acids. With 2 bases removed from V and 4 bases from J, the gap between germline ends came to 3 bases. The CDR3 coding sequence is TGTGCCATCAGTGAGGGCGGAAACACCATATATTTT. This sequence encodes CAISEGGNTIYF.

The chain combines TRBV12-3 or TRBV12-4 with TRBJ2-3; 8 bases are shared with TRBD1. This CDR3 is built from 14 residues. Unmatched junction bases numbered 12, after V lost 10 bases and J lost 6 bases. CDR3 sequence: CATGTGTGADTQYF. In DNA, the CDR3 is TGTGCCACCGGAACCGGGACAGGAGCCGATACGCAGTATTTT.

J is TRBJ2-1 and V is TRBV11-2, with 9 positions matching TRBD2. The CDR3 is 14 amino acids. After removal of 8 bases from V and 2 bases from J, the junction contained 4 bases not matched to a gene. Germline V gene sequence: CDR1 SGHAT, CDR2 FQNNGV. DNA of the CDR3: TGTGCCAGCGGTCCTAGCGGGGCCTACAATGAGCAGTTCTTC. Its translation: CASGPSGAYNEQFF.

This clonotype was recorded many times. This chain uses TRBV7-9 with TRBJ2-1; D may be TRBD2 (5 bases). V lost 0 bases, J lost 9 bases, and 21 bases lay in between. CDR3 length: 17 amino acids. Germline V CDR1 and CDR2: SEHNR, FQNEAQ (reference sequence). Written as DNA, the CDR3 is TGTGCCAGCAGCTTAGCAAAGCCTCTAGCCGGCGTTGGTGAGCAGTTCTTC. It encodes CASSLAKPLAGVGEQFF.